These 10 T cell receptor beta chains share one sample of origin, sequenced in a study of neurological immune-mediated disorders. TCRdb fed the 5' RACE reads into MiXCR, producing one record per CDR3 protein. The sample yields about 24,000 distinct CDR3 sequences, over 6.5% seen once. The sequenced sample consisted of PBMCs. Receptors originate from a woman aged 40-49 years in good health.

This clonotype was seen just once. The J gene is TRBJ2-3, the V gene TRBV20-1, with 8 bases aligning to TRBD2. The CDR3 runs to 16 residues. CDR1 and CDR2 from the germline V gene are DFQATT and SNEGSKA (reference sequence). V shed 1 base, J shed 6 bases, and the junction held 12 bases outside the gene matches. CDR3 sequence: CSARGPAGATQDTQYF. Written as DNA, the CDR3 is TGCAGTGCTAGAGGGCCAGCGGGAGCAACACAGGATACGCAGTATTTT.

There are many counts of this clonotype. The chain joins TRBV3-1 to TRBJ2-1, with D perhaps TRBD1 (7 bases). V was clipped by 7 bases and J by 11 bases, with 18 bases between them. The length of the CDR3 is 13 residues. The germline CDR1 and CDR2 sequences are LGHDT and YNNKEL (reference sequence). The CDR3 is CASTPKGAGKQFF. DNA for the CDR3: TGTGCCAGCACTCCTAAGGGGGCGGGGAAGCAGTTCTTC.

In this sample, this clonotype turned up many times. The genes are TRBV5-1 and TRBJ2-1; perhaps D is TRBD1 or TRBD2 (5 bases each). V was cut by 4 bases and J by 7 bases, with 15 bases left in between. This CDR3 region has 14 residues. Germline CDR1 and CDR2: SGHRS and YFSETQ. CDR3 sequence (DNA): TGCGCCAGCAGCCCGGGACCTCTCGGGAATGAGCAGTTCTTC. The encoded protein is CASSPGPLGNEQFF.

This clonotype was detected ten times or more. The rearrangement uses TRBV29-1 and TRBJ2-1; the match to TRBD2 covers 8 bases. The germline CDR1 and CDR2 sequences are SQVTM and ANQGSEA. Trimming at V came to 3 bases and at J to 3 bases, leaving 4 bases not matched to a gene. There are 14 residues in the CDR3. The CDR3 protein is CSVDSGGHYNEQFF. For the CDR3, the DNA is TGCAGCGTTGATTCGGGAGGGCACTACAATGAGCAGTTCTTC.

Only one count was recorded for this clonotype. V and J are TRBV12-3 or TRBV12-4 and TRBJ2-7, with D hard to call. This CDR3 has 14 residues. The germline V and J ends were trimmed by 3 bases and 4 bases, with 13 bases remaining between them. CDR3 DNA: TGTGCCAGCAGTTTTGCCCTCGGGCAATACGAGCAGTACTTC. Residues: CASSFALGQYEQYF.

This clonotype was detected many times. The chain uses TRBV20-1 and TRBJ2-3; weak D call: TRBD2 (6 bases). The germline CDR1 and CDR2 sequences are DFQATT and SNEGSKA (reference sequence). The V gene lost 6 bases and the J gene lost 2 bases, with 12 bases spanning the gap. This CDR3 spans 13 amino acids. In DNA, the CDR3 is TGCAGTGCCCGGCCGGGGGTCACAGATACGCAGTATTTT. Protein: CSARPGVTDTQYF.

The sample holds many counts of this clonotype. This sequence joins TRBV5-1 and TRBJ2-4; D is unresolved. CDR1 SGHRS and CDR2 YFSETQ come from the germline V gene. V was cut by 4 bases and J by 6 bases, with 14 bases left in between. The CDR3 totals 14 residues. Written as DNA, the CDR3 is TGCGCCAGCAGCACCCAAGGGAAAGGAAACATTCAGTACTTC. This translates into CASSTQGKGNIQYF.

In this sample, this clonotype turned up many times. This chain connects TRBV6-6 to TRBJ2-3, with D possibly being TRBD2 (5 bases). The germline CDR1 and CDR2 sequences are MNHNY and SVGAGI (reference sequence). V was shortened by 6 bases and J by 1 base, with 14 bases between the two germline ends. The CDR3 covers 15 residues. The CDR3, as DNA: TGTGCCAGCAGACAGAGCGGAAGAGGCACAGATACGCAGTATTTT. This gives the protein CASRQSGRGTDTQYF.

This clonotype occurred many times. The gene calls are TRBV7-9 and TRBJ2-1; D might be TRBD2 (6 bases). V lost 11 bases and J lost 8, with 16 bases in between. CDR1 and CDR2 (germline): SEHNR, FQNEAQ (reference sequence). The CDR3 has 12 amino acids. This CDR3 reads CAGGTGRYEQFF. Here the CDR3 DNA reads TGTGCCGGCGGGACCGGTCGGTATGAGCAGTTCTTC.

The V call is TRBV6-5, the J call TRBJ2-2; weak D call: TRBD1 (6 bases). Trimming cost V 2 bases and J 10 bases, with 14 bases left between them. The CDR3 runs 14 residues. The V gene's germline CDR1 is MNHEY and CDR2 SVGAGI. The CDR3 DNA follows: TGTGCCAGCAGTTACATGACAGGCCCCGTGGAGCTGTTTTTT. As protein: CASSYMTGPVELFF.